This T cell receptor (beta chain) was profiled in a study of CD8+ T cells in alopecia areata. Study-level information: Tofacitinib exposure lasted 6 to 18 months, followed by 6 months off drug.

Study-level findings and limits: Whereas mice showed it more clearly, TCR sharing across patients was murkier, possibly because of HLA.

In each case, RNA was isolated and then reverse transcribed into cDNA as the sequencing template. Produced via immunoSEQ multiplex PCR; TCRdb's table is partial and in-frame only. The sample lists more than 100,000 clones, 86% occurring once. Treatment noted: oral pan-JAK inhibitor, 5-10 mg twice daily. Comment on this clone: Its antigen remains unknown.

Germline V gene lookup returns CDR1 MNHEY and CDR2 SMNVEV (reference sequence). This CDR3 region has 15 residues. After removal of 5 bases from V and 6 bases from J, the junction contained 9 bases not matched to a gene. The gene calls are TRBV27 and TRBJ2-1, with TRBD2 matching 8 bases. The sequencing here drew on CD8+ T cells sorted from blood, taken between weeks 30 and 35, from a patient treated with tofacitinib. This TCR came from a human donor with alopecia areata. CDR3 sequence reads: CASSPARSGGNEQFF. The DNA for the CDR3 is TGTGCCAGCAGTCCAGCGAGGAGCGGGGGCAATGAGCAGTTCTTC.